This TCR beta chain is drawn from a study of beta chain features in type 1 diabetes. Blood was drawn once from each donor into heparinised tubes. The draws averaged about 120 mL. The CDR3 is made up of 14 amino acids. CDR1 is MNHEY, CDR2 SMNVEV, per germline (reference sequence). V shed 1 base, J shed 7 bases, and the junction held 5 bases outside the gene matches. TCRB transcripts that were expressed got sequenced, as all of the isolated RNA had been reverse transcribed. Clones were sequenced by immunoSEQ multiplex PCR, and TCRdb holds only the in-frame ones, with some missing. The repertoire holds about 160,000 clones, with around 8% as singletons. As to this clone: Its antigen is not identified.

Study results and caveats: TCRB CDR3 length was moderately but significantly reduced in all four CD4+ subsets of Type 1 diabetes patients.

This TCR was sampled from a woman aged 18-29 years with type 1 diabetes. The chain links TRBV27 to TRBJ1-1, with 8 bases identical to TRBD1. Sequenced sample: central memory CD4+ T cells from blood. The CDR3 sequence is CASSLWQGALEAFF. The CDR3 DNA reads TGTGCCAGCAGTTTATGGCAGGGGGCTCTTGAAGCTTTCTTT.